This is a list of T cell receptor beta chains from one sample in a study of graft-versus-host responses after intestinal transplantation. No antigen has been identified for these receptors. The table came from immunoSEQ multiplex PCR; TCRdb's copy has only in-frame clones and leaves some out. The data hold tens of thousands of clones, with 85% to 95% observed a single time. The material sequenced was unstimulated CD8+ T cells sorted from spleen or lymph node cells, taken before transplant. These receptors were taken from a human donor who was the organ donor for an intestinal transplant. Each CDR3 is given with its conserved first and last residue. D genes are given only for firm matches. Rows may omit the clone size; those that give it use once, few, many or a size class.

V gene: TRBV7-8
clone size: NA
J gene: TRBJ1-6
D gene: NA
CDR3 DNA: TGTGCCAGCAGCTTTGGGGCGGGTGGTCGACACTATAATTCACCCCTCCACTTT
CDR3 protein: CASSFGAGGRHYNSPLHF

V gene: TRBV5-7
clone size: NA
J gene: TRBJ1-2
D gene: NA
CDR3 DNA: TGTGCCAGCAGCTTGATTACCTCGGACTATGGCTACACCTTC
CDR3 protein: CASSLITSDYGYTF

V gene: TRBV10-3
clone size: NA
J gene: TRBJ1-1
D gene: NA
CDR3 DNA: TGTGCCATCAGGGAGGGGTCCACTGAAGCTTTCTTT
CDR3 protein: CAIREGSTEAFF

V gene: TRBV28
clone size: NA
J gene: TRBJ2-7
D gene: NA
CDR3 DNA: TGTGCCAGCAGTCTTTCCCCCTCCTACGAGCAGTACTTC
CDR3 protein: CASSLSPSYEQYF

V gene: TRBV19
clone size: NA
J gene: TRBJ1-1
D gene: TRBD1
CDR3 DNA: TGTGCCAGTAGTGCACAGGGGGCAACCATGAACACTGAAGCTTTCTTT
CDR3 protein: CASSAQGATMNTEAFF

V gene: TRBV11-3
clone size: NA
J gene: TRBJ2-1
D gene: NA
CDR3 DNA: TGTGCCAGCAGCCCGTTCGATGACTCCTACAATGAGCAGTTCTTC
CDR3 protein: CASSPFDDSYNEQFF

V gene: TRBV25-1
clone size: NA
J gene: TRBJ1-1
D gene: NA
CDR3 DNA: TGTGCCAGCAGTGAAGTCGGGGAGGGGACTGAAGCTTTCTTT
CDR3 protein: CASSEVGEGTEAFF

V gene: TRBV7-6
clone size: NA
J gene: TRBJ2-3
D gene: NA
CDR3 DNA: TGTGCCAGCAGCTTAGCCGACCACACGCAGTATTTT
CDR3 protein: CASSLADHTQYF

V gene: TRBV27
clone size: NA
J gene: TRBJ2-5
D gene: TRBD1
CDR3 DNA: TGTGCCAGCAGTTCACAGACAGGGGAAGAGACCCAGTACTTC
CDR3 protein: CASSSQTGEETQYF

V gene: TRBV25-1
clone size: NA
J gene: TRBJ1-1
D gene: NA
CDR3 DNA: TGTGCCAGCAGGAACCTGAACACTGAAGCTTTCTTT
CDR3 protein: CASRNLNTEAFF

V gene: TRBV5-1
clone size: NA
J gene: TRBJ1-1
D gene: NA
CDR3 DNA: TGCGCCAGCAGCTTGGGCACTGAAGCTTTCTTT
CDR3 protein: CASSLGTEAFF

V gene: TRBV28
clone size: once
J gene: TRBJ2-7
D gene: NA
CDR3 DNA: TGTGCCAGCAGTTTATTCGAAAGCTACGAGCAGTACTTC
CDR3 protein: CASSLFESYEQYF

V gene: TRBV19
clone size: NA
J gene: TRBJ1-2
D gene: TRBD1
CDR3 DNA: TGTGCCAGTAACCTCCGGGCAGGGGGCGAGGGCTACACCTTC
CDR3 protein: CASNLRAGGEGYTF

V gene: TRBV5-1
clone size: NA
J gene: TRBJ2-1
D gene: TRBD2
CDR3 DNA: TGCGCCAGCAGCTTGTCTAGCGGGGGCGGGCAGTTCTTC
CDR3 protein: CASSLSSGGGQFF

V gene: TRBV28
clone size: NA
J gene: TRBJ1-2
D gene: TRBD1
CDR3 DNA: TGTGCCAGCAGTTTCCAGGGGGACTATGGCTACACCTTC
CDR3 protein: CASSFQGDYGYTF

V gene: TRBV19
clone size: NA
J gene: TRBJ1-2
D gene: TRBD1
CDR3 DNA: TGTGCCAGTAGCCCGGACAGGGGTTCTCTTAACTATGGCTACACCTTC
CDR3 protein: CASSPDRGSLNYGYTF

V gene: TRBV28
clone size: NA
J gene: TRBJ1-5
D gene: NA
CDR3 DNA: TGTGCCAGCGGACAGTACCTAAGCAATCAGCCCCAGCATTTT
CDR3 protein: CASGQYLSNQPQHF

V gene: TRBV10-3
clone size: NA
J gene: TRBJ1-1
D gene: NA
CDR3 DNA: TGTGCCATCACCGAACAGGAAACTGGTGAAGCTTTCTTT
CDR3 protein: CAITEQETGEAFF

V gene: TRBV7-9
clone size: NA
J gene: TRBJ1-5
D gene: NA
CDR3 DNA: TGTGCCAGCAGCTTAGTACGGGGGGATAGCAATCAGCCCCAGCATTTT
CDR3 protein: CASSLVRGDSNQPQHF

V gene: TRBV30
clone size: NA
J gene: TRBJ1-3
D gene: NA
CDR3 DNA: TGTGCCTGGAGGGGGATCAAGCCGGGACACGGAAACACCATATATTTT
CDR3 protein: CAWRGIKPGHGNTIYF

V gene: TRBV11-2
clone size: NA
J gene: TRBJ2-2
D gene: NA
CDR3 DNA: TGTGCCAGCAGCTTAGAAAGTTCCGGGGAGCTGTTTTTT
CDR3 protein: CASSLESSGELFF

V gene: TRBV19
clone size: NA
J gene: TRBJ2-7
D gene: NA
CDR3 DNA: TGTGCCAGCTCAATAAGGAATTTCTCCTACGAGCAGTACTTC
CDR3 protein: CASSIRNFSYEQYF

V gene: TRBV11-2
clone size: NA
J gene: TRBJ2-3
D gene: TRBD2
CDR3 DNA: TGTGCCAGCAGGTTTCTAGCGGTCGGAGGCACAGATACGCAGTATTTT
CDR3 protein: CASRFLAVGGTDTQYF

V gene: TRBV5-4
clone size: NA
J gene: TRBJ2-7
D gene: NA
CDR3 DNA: TGTGCCAGCAGCTTGGGAGGGGAAGATTCCTACGAGCAGTACTTC
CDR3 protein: CASSLGGEDSYEQYF

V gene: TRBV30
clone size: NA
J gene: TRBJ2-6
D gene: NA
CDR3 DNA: TGTGCCTGGGACAGTTCCTCTGGGGCCAACGTCCTGACTTTC
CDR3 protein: CAWDSSSGANVLTF

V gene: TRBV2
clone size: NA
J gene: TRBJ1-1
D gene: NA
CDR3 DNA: TGTGCCAGCATCTTTCGGGCACAGGTCGGGAATAGGAACACTGAAGCTTTCTTT
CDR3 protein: CASIFRAQVGNRNTEAFF

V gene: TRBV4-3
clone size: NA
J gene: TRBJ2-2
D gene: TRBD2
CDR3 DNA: TGCGCCAGCAGCTTCGGCGGGGGAATGAACACCGGGGAGCTGTTTTTT
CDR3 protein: CASSFGGGMNTGELFF

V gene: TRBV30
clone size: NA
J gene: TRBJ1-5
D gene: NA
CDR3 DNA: TGTGCCTGGAGTGTAGTCGGGGGAGCTCAGCCCCAGCATTTT
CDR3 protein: CAWSVVGGAQPQHF

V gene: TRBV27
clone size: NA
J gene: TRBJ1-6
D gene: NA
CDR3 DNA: TGTGCCAGCAGCCTCATCGGAGTCGTATCCCAATCACCCCTCCACTTT
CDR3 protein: CASSLIGVVSQSPLHF

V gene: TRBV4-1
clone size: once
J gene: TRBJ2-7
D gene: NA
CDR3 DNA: TGCGCCAGCAGCCAAGTGGGCAGCCCCTACGAGCAGTACTTC
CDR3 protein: CASSQVGSPYEQYF

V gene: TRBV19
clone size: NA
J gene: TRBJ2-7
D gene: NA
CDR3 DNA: TGTGCCAGTAGTATACTACAGGCCACAGCCTACGAGCAGTACTTC
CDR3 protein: CASSILQATAYEQYF

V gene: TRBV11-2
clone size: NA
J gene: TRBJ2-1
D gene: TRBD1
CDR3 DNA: TGTGCCAGCAGCTTGGACAGGGGGCAATGGTTCGCCTACAATGAGCAGTTCTTC
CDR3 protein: CASSLDRGQWFAYNEQFF

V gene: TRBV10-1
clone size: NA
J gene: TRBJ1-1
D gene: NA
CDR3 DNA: TGCGCCAGCAGTGAGGACAGAATGGGCACTGAAGCTTTCTTT
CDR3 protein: CASSEDRMGTEAFF

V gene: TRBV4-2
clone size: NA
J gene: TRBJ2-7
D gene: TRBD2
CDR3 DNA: TGTGCCAGCAGCCAACTTAGCGGGGGGGCCTCCTACGAGCAGTACTTC
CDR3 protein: CASSQLSGGASYEQYF

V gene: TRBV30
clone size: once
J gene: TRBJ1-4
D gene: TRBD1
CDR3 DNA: TGTGCCTGGGGACAGGGGGTCACTAATGAAAAACTGTTTTTT
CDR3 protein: CAWGQGVTNEKLFF